This TCR beta chain is drawn from a study of post-analysis software for immune sequencing data. Study context: Secondary progressive, relapsing-remitting and progressive-relapsing multiple sclerosis were among the included disease courses. Study observations and caveats: Controls had significantly higher normalized Chao1 diversity than multiple sclerosis patients. Those samples that were prepared in the same batch co-clustered strongly by F measure. When patients were compared with controls, about five TRBV segments were more frequent, TRBV5-6, TRBV5-1 and TRBV20-1 among them.

The CDR3 is 13 amino acids. Germline CDR1 and CDR2: DFQATT and SNEGSKA (reference sequence). V lost 2 bases, J lost 8 bases, and 15 bases lay in between. This clonotype was seen repeatedly, ten times or more. Its matching antigen is unknown. cDNA libraries for TCR beta contained unique molecular identifiers. Using its own MiXCR run on the PCR reads, TCRdb lists one record per CDR3 protein. The table has about 200,000 distinct CDR3 sequences, approximately 28% seen once. V usage is TRBV20-1 and J usage is TRBJ1-2; D ambiguous. This clonotype was sampled from a girl aged 2-17 years with multiple sclerosis. The sample was blood. The CDR3: CSARSGVGEGYTF. CDR3 nucleotide sequence: TGCAGTGCTAGATCCGGGGTCGGCGAAGGCTACACCTTC.